This T cell receptor beta chain was sequenced during a study of blood T cells in healthy people across ages (dated by TCRdb to between 2015 and 2016). Broadly, across the study: In model experiments, template switching captured roughly one uniquely barcoded TCR beta cDNA molecule for every two T cells. To avoid experimental bias, donors of different ages were spread randomly across the sequencing lanes. Using the same blood draw, the study looked at two additional independent replicas of 1 million unique cDNA reads for two donors, one aged 18 to 30 and the other aged 80 or older. To track age-related changes in TCR beta repertoire diversity, the study relied on deep sequencing normalized with unique cDNA molecular identifiers. Four age groups were formed from the donors: young (average approximately 15 years), middle-aged (approximately 39), aged (approximately 60) and long-lived (more than 75).

Details on this clonotype: Its antigen target is currently unknown. Within one base of it there is no much larger clone, and no base qualities were kept.

CDR1 and CDR2 are drawn from the germline V gene: SGHTA, FQGTGA. The CDR3 holds 14 amino acids from the cysteine to the phenylalanine. Only the CDR3 DNA stays, 42 bases, in frame from base 1. The donors were roughly 38 Caucasian individuals from Russia, aged roughly 6 to 100 years, who were systemically healthy. Each donor gave ten milliliters of peripheral blood, collected into EDTA-treated Vacutainer tubes. Ficoll-Paque density-gradient centrifugation was used to isolate PBMCs, with at least 7 million per sample. Trizol reagent was used to extract total RNA from PBMCs, with at least 5 micrograms per sample. For every donor, flow cytometry on a PBMC aliquot measured the percentage of naive CD45RAhigh/CD27high T cells. The library was produced with 5' RACE. The instrument given in TCRdb is Illumina HiSeq 2500. A second PCR of about 7 to 12 cycles was run with a J-beta primer mix and a sample-barcoded 5' primer. A template-switch 5' adaptor carrying 12 random nucleotides introduced a unique molecular identifier onto each TCR beta cDNA molecule. At least 2.5 million CDR3-containing paired-end reads were obtained from each sample. The Mint cDNA synthesis kit, primed by a TRBC-specific oligonucleotide, was used to synthesize first-strand cDNA from all RNA. Following uracil-DNA glycosylase treatment, a first 18-cycle PCR with universal primers M1SS and BC2_uni_R was performed on all cDNA. The paper's processing steps were these. For normalization, 1 million high-quality reads, each with a distinct molecular identifier, were randomly selected from each sample. Instead of being binned into consensus sequences, reads that shared molecular identifiers were thrown out. MiTCR, with a Q25 quality threshold and the strictest error-elimination algorithm, was used for CDR3 identification, clonotype clustering and error correction. Lower-bound total TCR beta diversity was estimated with a nonparametric unseen species model using Euler transformation. The public reads were reprocessed in TCRdb via fastp at Q25 and MiXCR, keeping in-frame beta chains. A single entry per CDR3 protein holds the most common genes and DNA from its merged rows. None of the V and J calls come from the authors' own analysis; TCRdb made them. This sample holds around 1.7 million distinct CDR3 sequences; roughly 30% were observed only once. Together, the top ten hold about 8% of the sample.

Overall study outcomes, separate from this receptor: Estimates of total diversity based on one million sequenced T cells were considered lower bounds and underestimates. Observed TCR beta diversity per million T cells fell roughly linearly with age, and a significant reduction was already apparent by age roughly 40. There was a strong correlation between observed TCR beta diversity and the percentage of naive T cells measured by flow cytometry. Because donor CMV infection status was unknown, age-related changes in expanded clonotypes were potentially confounded. Bulk unsorted PBMC profiling prevented conclusive comparison of naive and antigen-experienced compartments. Compared with the aged group, the long-lived group had more naive CD4+ T cells, fewer expanded clones and increased TCR diversity, suggesting age selection.

The chain employs TRBV7-3 and TRBJ2-7; the D gene cannot be resolved reliably. With the DNA end fitting TRBJ2-5 better, the J assignment may be wrong. The origin of this receptor is a young woman in good health. The sequenced sample consisted of blood. The encoded CDR3 is CASRHSAPQETQYF. The DNA is TGTGCCAGCAGGCACTCGGCCCCCCAAGAGACCCAGTACTTC.